This TCR beta chain was profiled in a study of cytomegalovirus exposure and HLA in healthy donors. Study summary: Genetic ancestry analysis placed 75% to 85% of the roughly 400 donors that were genotyped in the Caucasian-associated cluster.

It was with 60 Vbeta and 13 Jbeta primers that the PCR ran. Method: immunoSEQ multiplex PCR; TCRdb's copy keeps in-frame clones and lacks some. Seen here are 130,000 or so clones, more than 65% observed once, and the top ten hold around 2%. CDR1 is SGHAT and CDR2 is FQDESV in the germline V gene (reference sequence). The CDR3 covers 13 residues. V was clipped by 2 bases and J by 5 bases, with 10 bases between them. Study conclusions and caveats: In a later analysis, specific HLA alleles were associated with 15,000 or so TCR beta sequences at a 0.05 false discovery rate. A later analysis reported that several of the most significant clusters appeared to be linked to common viral pathogens, among them Epstein-Barr virus.

Note on this clone: Its antigen is unknown.

The sequence came from a man between 18 and 35 years old in good health and CMV-seronegative. The sample comprised PBMCs. The J gene is TRBJ2-7, the V gene TRBV11-1, with unresolved D. CDR3 sequence reads: CASSLISRDEQYF. Here the CDR3 DNA reads TGTGCCAGCAGCTTAATTTCCCGTGACGAGCAGTACTTC.